This T cell receptor (beta chain) stems from a study of T cells after yellow fever vaccination. This clonotype was detected only a few times. Its target is not known. The authors made TCR cDNA by 5'RACE template switching, adding a universal primer site and UMIs. MiXCR, applied by TCRdb to the 5' RACE reads, yields one record per CDR3 protein. This table holds hundreds of thousands of distinct CDR3 sequences, around 20% found once. This CDR3 is 12 amino acids long. Germline V lookup: CDR1 ENHRY, CDR2 SYGVKD. V lost 3 bases and J 6 bases, leaving 9 bases between the germline ends. Study results and caveats: The secondary response peaked faster, at day 5 versus 15, but was weaker.

The source of this sequence is a young man who received the YFV17D yellow fever vaccine. The material was PBMCs, obtained before the yellow fever booster vaccination. The V and J genes are TRBV10-3 and TRBJ2-7; the D call may be TRBD1 or TRBD2 (6 bases each). The CDR3 region is CAISDGGSEQYF. The CDR3 nucleotides are TGTGCCATCAGTGACGGGGGCTCCGAGCAGTACTTC.